Each of the 13 T cell receptor beta chains below was sequenced from the same sample in a study of T cell responses to AZD1222 COVID-19 vaccine. Here immunoSEQ multiplex PCR was the method, and the copy in TCRdb shows in-frame clones only, minus some. The sample holds some 120,000 clones, 91% seen once. The material sequenced was peripheral blood, taken on day 0 of AZD1222 vaccination. These receptors were taken from an adult in good health.

This chain uses TRBV15 with TRBJ1-2; D is possibly TRBD1 (6 bases). Trimming removed 3 bases from V and 2 bases from J, with 10 bases in between. Germline CDR1 LNHNV, CDR2 YYDKDF (reference sequence). This CDR3 comprises 14 residues. The CDR3 protein is CATSRGGVNYGYTF. The CDR3 DNA follows: TGTGCCACCAGCAGGGGGGGCGTAAACTATGGCTACACCTTC.

The gene calls are TRBV19 and TRBJ2-3; 8 bases agree with TRBD2. Losses at the gene ends were 10 bases for V and 0 bases for J; bases not matched to a gene: 6. Germline loops: CDR1 LNHDA, CDR2 SQIVND (reference sequence). The CDR3 extends over 14 amino acids. CDR3 amino acids: CATRVAGSTDTQYF. The DNA for the CDR3 is TGTGCCACCAGGGTAGCGGGGAGCACAGATACGCAGTATTTT.

The CDR3 region has the DNA TGCGCCAGCAGCACCGGGAACAGGGCTAACGGCTACACCTTC. Residues: CASSTGNRANGYTF. The chain carries TRBV5-1 and TRBJ1-2, with TRBD1 as a possible D gene (6 bases). Deletions cut 4 bases from V and 8 bases from J, with 18 bases between. The CDR3 consists of 14 residues. Germline-derived CDR1 and CDR2 are SGHRS and YFSETQ.

V and J are TRBV7-9 and TRBJ1-4; TRBD1 matches at 7 bases. Germline loops: CDR1 SEHNR, CDR2 FQNEAQ (reference sequence). V was pared by 4 bases and J by 8 bases, with 10 bases of the junction left unmatched. This CDR3 spans 15 amino acids. The CDR3 nucleotides are TGTGCCAGCAGCTCCCCCAACAGGGGTCAGGAAAAACTGTTTTTT. Protein product: CASSSPNRGQEKLFF.

V gene TRBV7-9 combines with J gene TRBJ2-7, with 9 bases lining up with TRBD2. V lost 5 bases and J lost 4; bases outside the gene matches: 3. CDR1 is SEHNR, CDR2 FQNEAQ, per germline (reference sequence). The CDR3 length is 13 residues. The CDR3 nucleotides are TGTGCCAGCAGCCAGAGCGGGAGGTACGAGCAGTACTTC. Amino acid sequence: CASSQSGRYEQYF. Full variable domain (rest looked up from reference TRBV7-9 and TRBJ2-7): DTGVSQNPRHKITKRGQNVTFRCDPISEHNRLYWYRQTLGQGPEFLTYFQNEAQLEKSRLLSDRFSAERPKGSFSTLEIQRTEQGDSAMYLCASSQSGRYEQYFGPGTRLTVT.

The chain recombines TRBV18 with TRBJ2-7; 10 nucleotides agree with TRBD2. In germline, CDR1 is KGHSH, CDR2 LQKENI. V gave up 5 bases and J gave up 3 bases; unmatched junction bases: 7. The CDR3 spans 15 residues. The CDR3 nucleotides are TGTGCCAGCTCAACCTCGGGACTAGCGCGCTACGAGCAGTACTTC. It translates to CASSTSGLARYEQYF.

This rearrangement joins TRBV27 to TRBJ1-5; a possible D gene is TRBD1 (5 bases). Germline values: CDR1 MNHEY, CDR2 SMNVEV (reference sequence). V dropped 5 bases and J dropped 6 bases, with 8 bases sitting between them. This CDR3 is built from 12 residues. The CDR3, as DNA: TGTGCCAGCAGTCAGGGAGGTCAGCCCCAGCATTTT. This translates into CASSQGGQPQHF.

J is TRBJ2-7 and V is TRBV14; tentative D call: TRBD2 (6 bases). The CDR3 has 14 residues. The V gene's germline CDR1 is SGHDN and CDR2 FVKESK. Trimming removed 1 base from V and 3 bases from J, with 10 bases in between. This CDR3 reads CASSQVGGLYEQYF. CDR3 sequence (DNA): TGTGCCAGCAGCCAAGTGGGGGGTCTCTACGAGCAGTACTTC.

This clone was detected ten times or more. This chain links TRBV6-1 with TRBJ1-2; D is perhaps TRBD1 (5 bases). This CDR3 spans 13 amino acids. Per the germline V gene, CDR1 is MNHNS and CDR2 is SASEGT. V lost 0 bases and J lost 7, with 9 bases in between. CDR3 amino acids: CASSEAGTFGYTF. In nucleotides, the CDR3 is TGTGCCAGCAGTGAAGCCGGGACGTTTGGCTACACCTTC.

This chain uses TRBV19 with TRBJ2-5; D remains ambiguous. Germline V lookup: CDR1 LNHDA, CDR2 SQIVND (reference sequence). The CDR3 sequence is 14 residues long. Trimming shortened V by 3 bases and J by 3 bases, and 11 bases separated the two germline ends. The CDR3 region has the DNA TGTGCCAGTAGTATGGTCACAGACGAAGAGACCCAGTACTTC. As protein: CASSMVTDEETQYF.

This chain joins TRBV7-9 and TRBJ1-2; 9 nucleotides align to TRBD1. This CDR3 region has 16 residues. Germline V gives CDR1 SEHNR, CDR2 FQNEAQ (reference sequence). The V segment lost 4 bases and the J segment 7 bases; nucleotides outside the gene matches: 13. Written as DNA, the CDR3 is TGTGCCAGCAGCTCCCCGTTAAGACAGGGGGAGGTTGGCTACACCTTC. It codes for CASSSPLRQGEVGYTF.

The chain is built from TRBV2 and TRBJ2-1; 10 bases fit TRBD2. The junction had 6 bases not matched to a gene; V was cut back by 6 bases and J by 4 bases. Germline-derived CDR1 and CDR2 are SNHLY and FYNNEI. The CDR3 sequence is 15 residues long. CDR3 DNA: TGTGCCAGCAGCTTGACTAGCGGGCCTTACAATGAGCAGTTCTTC. Translation: CASSLTSGPYNEQFF. The entire variable domain, with the rest obtained from reference TRBV2 and TRBJ2-1, is as follows: EPEVTQTPSHQVTQMGQEVILRCVPISNHLYFYWYRQILGQKVEFLVSFYNNEISEKSEIFDDQFSVERPDGSNFTLKIRSTKLEDSAMYFCASSLTSGPYNEQFFGPGTRLTVL.

CDR3 coding DNA: TGCGCCAGCAGCCTGGGCTCACAAGAGACCCAGTACTTC. Its protein is CASSLGSQETQYF. V usage is TRBV4-3 and J usage is TRBJ2-5; D is ambiguous. V was cut by 4 bases and J by 2 bases, with 8 bases left in between. This CDR3 is 13 amino acids long. Per germline, CDR1 LGHNA and CDR2 YSLEER.